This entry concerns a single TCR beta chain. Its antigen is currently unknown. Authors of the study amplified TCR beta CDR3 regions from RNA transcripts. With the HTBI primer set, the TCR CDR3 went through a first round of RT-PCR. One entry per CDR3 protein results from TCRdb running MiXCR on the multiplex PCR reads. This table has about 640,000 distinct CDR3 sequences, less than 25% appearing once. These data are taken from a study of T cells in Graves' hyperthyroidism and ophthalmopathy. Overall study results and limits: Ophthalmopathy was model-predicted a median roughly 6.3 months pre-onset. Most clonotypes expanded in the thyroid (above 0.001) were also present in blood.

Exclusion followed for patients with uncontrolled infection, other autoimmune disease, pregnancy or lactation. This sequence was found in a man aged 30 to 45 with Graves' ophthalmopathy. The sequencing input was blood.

The CDR3 nucleotides are TGTGCCAGCAGTTTAACCTCTGGACTGGAGCAGTTCTTC. Translated, it gives CASSLTSGLEQFF. J is TRBJ2-1 and V is TRBV27; TRBD2 is a possible D gene (5 bases). The CDR3 length is 13 residues. The germline gives CDR1 MNHEY, CDR2 SMNVEV (reference sequence). V was pared by 2 bases and J by 10 bases, with 12 bases between.